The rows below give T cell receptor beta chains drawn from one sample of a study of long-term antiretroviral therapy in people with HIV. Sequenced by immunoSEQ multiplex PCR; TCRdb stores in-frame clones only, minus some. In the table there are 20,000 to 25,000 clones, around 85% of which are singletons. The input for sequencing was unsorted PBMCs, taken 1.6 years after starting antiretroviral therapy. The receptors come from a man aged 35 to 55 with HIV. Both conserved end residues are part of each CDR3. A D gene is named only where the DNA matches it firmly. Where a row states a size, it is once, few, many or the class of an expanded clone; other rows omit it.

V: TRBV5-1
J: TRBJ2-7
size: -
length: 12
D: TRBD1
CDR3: CASSAGGGEQYF
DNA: TGCGCCAGCAGCGCAGGGGGCGGTGAGCAGTACTTC

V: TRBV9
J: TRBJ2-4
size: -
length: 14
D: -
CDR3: CASSVGDIQNIQYF
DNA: TGTGCCAGCAGCGTAGGAGACATTCAAAACATTCAGTACTTC

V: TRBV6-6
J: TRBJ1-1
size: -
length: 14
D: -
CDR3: CASSFLGKNTEAFF
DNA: TGTGCCAGCAGTTTCTTAGGGAAGAACACTGAAGCTTTCTTT

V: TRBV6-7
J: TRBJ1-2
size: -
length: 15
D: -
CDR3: CASSYKLATNYGYTF
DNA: TGTGCCAGCAGTTACAAATTAGCGACTAACTATGGCTACACCTTC

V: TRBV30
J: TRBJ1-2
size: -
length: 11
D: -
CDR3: CAWSSNYGYTF
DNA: TGTGCCTGGAGTTCAAACTATGGCTACACCTTC

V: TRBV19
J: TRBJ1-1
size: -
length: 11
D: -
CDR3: CASTGSTEAFF
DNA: TGTGCCAGTACGGGTTCCACTGAAGCTTTCTTT

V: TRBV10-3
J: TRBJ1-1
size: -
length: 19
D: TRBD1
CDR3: CAISESALRQQGANTEAFF
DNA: TGTGCCATCAGTGAGTCTGCCCTCCGACAACAGGGGGCGAACACTGAAGCTTTCTTT

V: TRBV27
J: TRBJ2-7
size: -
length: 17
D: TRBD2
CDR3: CASSFRLGGGFSYEQYF
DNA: TGTGCCAGCAGTTTCAGACTGGGCGGGGGGTTCTCCTACGAGCAGTACTTC

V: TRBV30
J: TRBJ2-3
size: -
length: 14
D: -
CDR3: CAWSIPNRSDTQYF
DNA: TGTGCCTGGAGTATTCCTAACCGAAGCGATACGCAGTATTTT

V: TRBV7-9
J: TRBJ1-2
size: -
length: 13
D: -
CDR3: CASSLAGGSGYTF
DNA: TGTGCCAGCAGCTTAGCAGGGGGAAGCGGCTACACCTTC

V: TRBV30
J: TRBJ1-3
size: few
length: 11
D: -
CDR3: CAWSDKNTIYF
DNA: TGTGCCTGGAGTGATAAGAACACCATATATTTT

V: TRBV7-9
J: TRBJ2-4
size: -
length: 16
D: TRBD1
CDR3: CASSLRTGSAKNIQYF
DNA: TGTGCCAGCAGCCTAAGGACAGGATCAGCCAAAAACATTCAGTACTTC

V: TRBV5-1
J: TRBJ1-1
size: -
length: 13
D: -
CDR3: CATRNDMNTEAFF
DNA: TGCGCCACCCGGAACGACATGAACACTGAAGCTTTCTTT

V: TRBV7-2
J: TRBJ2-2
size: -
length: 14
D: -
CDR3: CASTLRVNTGELFF
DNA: TGTGCCAGCACCCTACGGGTGAACACCGGGGAGCTGTTTTTT

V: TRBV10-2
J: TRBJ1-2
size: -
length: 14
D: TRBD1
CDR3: CASSPGQGVGGYTF
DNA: TGCGCCAGCAGCCCCGGACAGGGCGTTGGTGGCTACACCTTC

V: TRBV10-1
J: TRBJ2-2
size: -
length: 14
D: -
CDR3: CATSRGSNTGELFF
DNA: TGCGCCACGTCGAGGGGATCGAACACCGGGGAGCTGTTTTTT

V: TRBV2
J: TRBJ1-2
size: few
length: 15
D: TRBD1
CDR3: CASSGTAQTIYGYTF
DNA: TGTGCCAGCAGCGGGACAGCCCAAACAATCTATGGCTACACCTTC

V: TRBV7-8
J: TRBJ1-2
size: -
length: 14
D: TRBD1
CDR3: CASSLDRGNYGYTF
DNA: TGTGCCAGCAGCTTGGACAGGGGGAACTATGGCTACACCTTC

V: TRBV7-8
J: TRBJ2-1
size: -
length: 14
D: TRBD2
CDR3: CASSTGTTYNEQFF
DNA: TGTGCCAGCAGCACCGGGACTACTTACAATGAGCAGTTCTTC

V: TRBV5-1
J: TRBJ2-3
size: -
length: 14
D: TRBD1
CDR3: CASSFRTGPDTQYF
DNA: TGCGCCAGCAGCTTTCGGACAGGGCCAGATACGCAGTATTTT

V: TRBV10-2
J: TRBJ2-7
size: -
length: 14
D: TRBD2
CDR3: CASSSGLEAYEQYF
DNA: TGCGCCAGCAGTTCCGGACTAGAAGCCTACGAGCAGTACTTC

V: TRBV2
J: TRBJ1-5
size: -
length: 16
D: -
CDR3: CASRGVRGRGNQPQHF
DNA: TGTGCCAGCAGGGGGGTACGGGGTCGTGGCAATCAGCCCCAGCATTTT

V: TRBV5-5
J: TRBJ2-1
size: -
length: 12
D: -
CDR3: CASSLVWAEQFF
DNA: TGTGCCAGCAGCTTGGTTTGGGCTGAGCAGTTCTTC

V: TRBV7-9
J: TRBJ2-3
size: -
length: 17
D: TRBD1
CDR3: CASSLNRGSGSTDTQYF
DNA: TGTGCCAGCAGCTTGAACAGGGGCTCAGGTAGCACAGATACGCAGTATTTT

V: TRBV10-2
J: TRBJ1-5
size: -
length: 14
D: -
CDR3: CASSESTGSRLQHF
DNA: TGCGCCAGCAGTGAGTCAACAGGGAGCAGGCTCCAGCATTTT

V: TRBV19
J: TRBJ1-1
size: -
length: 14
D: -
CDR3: CASSIVVMNTEAFF
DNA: TGTGCCAGTAGTATAGTGGTGATGAACACTGAAGCTTTCTTT